Each of the 2 T cell receptor beta chains below was sequenced from the same sample in a study of T cell responses to AZD1222 COVID-19 vaccine. Sequenced by immunoSEQ multiplex PCR; TCRdb stores in-frame clones only, minus some. The sample records around 190,000 clones, approximately 92% being singletons. This material consisted of peripheral blood, taken on day 0 of AZD1222 vaccination. These receptor sequences come from an adult in good health.

The V and J genes are TRBV19 and TRBJ1-5; tentative D call: TRBD1 (5 bases). V lost 6 bases and J 0 bases, leaving 15 bases between the germline ends. The CDR3 has 16 amino acids. Germline lookup yields CDR1 LNHDA and CDR2 SQIVND (reference sequence). In DNA form, the CDR3 reads TGTGCCAGTAGAATGCCAGGGCATTATAGCAATCAGCCCCAGCATTTT. Translated: CASRMPGHYSNQPQHF.

This clone has just one count. J is TRBJ1-5 and V is TRBV28; 7 nucleotides match TRBD1. The germline V gene encodes CDR1 MDHEN and CDR2 SYDVKM. CDR3 length equals 15 residues. V lost 5 bases, J lost 0 bases, and 4 bases stayed unmatched. The CDR3 protein is CASSPGGYSNQPQHF. CDR3 sequence (DNA): TGTGCCAGCAGTCCAGGGGGTTATAGCAATCAGCCCCAGCATTTT.